These 25 T cell receptor beta chains originate from one sample sequenced in a study of CXCR3-negative and CXCR3-positive naive CD8 T cells. Findings and limits, study-wide: Naive cells that were CXCR3-positive had more hydrophobic TRB CDR3s (compared with CXCR3-negative naive cells).

Carrying UMI labels, the TRB cDNA libraries were prepared through 5' RACE. TCRdb re-called the 5' RACE reads; every CDR3 protein appears as one record, without DNA. Seen in this sample are around 140,000 distinct CDR3 sequences; the ten most common clones hold 0.41%. For these TCRs, the target antigens are not known. Sequences were obtained from naive CXCR3+ CD8+ T cells from blood. The subset denotes: CD45RO-CCR7+CD27+CD95- naive CD8+ T cells expressing CXCR3 (TNR3+). The source is a human donor in good health. Some clones in this sample may be carry-over from other donors' samples.

The chain couples TRBV2 to TRBJ2-7; the TCRdb call, TRBD2, lacks DNA for checking. This CDR3 comprises 21 residues. The germline CDR1 and CDR2 sequences are SNHLY and FYNNEI. This CDR3 is CASSEALPWTSGRIHSYEQYF.

The gene calls are TRBV6-2 or TRBV6-3 and TRBJ2-1. The CDR3 contains 11 residues. In germline, CDR1 is MNHEY, CDR2 SVGEGT. CDR3 sequence: CASSYSNEQFF.

This chain connects TRBV20-1 to TRBJ2-5; TCRdb reports TRBD1, a call that lacks DNA to check it against. CDR1 and CDR2 from the germline V gene are DFQATT and SNEGSKA (reference sequence). The length of the CDR3 is 13 residues. CDR3 residues: CSAHDRGLETQYF.

The rearrangement joins TRBV29-1 to TRBJ2-3; TCRdb lists TRBD2, though no DNA is available to test this call. CDR1 and CDR2 (germline): SQVTM, ANQGSEA. The CDR3 covers 13 residues. CDR3 in amino acids: CSVPPTSTDTQYF.

V usage is TRBV5-1 and J usage is TRBJ2-7; the D gene TCRdb calls, TRBD1, cannot be checked with no DNA. This CDR3 is built from 16 residues. The V gene's germline CDR1 is SGHRS and CDR2 YFSETQ. Here the CDR3 reads CASSLMTGPSSYEQYF.

The chain joins TRBV29-1 to TRBJ2-1; with no DNA, the TCRdb D assignment of TRBD1 cannot be verified. The CDR3 is made up of 12 amino acids. Germline lookup yields CDR1 SQVTM and CDR2 ANQGSEA. CDR3 in amino acids: CSVEGTGGEQFF.

The genes are TRBV4-1 and TRBJ2-5; TCRdb gives TRBD2 as the D gene, but with no DNA this cannot be confirmed. In germline, CDR1 is MGHRA, CDR2 YSYEKL. CDR3 length: 17 amino acids. CDR3 residues: CASSQGFLSGGGETQYF.

The chain employs TRBV20-1 and TRBJ2-5; the TRBD1 assignment by TCRdb is unverifiable without DNA. The CDR3 is made up of 14 amino acids. Looked up from germline, CDR1 is DFQATT and CDR2 is SNEGSKA (reference sequence). Here the CDR3 reads CSGTEGGRGETQYF.

The chain joins TRBV7-8 to TRBJ2-2; lacking DNA, the TRBD1 call made by TCRdb goes unchecked. CDR1 is SGHVS and CDR2 is FQNEAQ in the germline V gene. The CDR3 is made up of 14 amino acids. CDR3 sequence: CAIEQGINTGELFF.

This chain uses TRBV25-1 with TRBJ2-7; TCRdb names TRBD1, which stays unverified in the absence of DNA. Germline V gives CDR1 MGHDK, CDR2 SYGVNS. This CDR3 contains 16 residues. The CDR3: CASSEWGGTDPYEQYF.

V usage is TRBV12-3 or TRBV12-4 and J usage is TRBJ2-5. CDR3 size: 15 residues. CDR3 sequence reads: CASSPDRPYEETQYF.

The rearrangement uses TRBV9 and TRBJ1-2; there is no DNA to check the TCRdb D call of TRBD1. The germline CDR1 and CDR2 sequences are SGDLS and YYNGEE. The CDR3 totals 15 residues. CDR3 region: CASSDGTGGYYGYTF.

The rearrangement uses TRBV7-3 and TRBJ2-7; TCRdb gives TRBD2 as the D gene, but with no DNA this cannot be confirmed. This CDR3 is built from 15 residues. Germline CDR1 reads SGHTA; CDR2 reads FQGTGA. CDR3 amino acids: CASSLGASGYYEQYF.

This chain connects TRBV9 to TRBJ1-2. The V gene's germline CDR1 is SGDLS and CDR2 YYNGEE. The CDR3 runs to 12 residues. The CDR3 here is CASSVTNYGYTF.

The V call is TRBV11-3, the J call TRBJ2-1. The germline gives CDR1 SGHNT, CDR2 YENEEA. This CDR3 has 15 amino acids. CDR3 region: CASSLGPAAYNEQFF.

The chain combines TRBV20-1 with TRBJ1-1; TCRdb gives TRBD1 as the D gene, but with no DNA this cannot be confirmed. Per the germline V gene, CDR1 is DFQATT and CDR2 is SNEGSKA (reference sequence). The CDR3 is 14 amino acids. The CDR3 protein is CSAREGQLNTEAFF.

The J gene is TRBJ2-1, the V gene TRBV5-1; lacking DNA, the TRBD1 call made by TCRdb goes unchecked. The CDR3 runs to 14 residues. Germline V gives CDR1 SGHRS, CDR2 YFSETQ. The CDR3 is CASSFSWGPHEQFF.

This chain joins TRBV29-1 and TRBJ2-7; as DNA is missing, the TRBD1 call by TCRdb cannot be tested. There are 14 residues in the CDR3. The germline V gene has CDR1 SQVTM and CDR2 ANQGSEA. The CDR3 is CSVARTDQGYEQYF.

The chain joins TRBV4-3 to TRBJ2-1; the TRBD2 assignment by TCRdb is unverifiable without DNA. There are 15 residues in the CDR3. CDR1 is LGHNA and CDR2 is YSLEER in the germline V gene. CDR3 loop: CASSFGTSDYNEQFF.

The chain combines TRBV9 with TRBJ1-2; checking the TCRdb D call of TRBD1 is not possible without DNA. The germline gives CDR1 SGDLS, CDR2 YYNGEE. The CDR3 has 12 residues. CDR3 region: CASSGRQPGYTF.

The chain employs TRBV29-1 and TRBJ2-1; the D call of TRBD1 rests on TCRdb alone, since no DNA is present to check it. Germline-derived CDR1 and CDR2 are SQVTM and ANQGSEA. The CDR3 runs to 15 residues. CDR3 sequence reads: CSVALRGDTYNEQFF.

This chain uses TRBV9 with TRBJ2-1. This CDR3 spans 14 amino acids. Germline-derived CDR1 and CDR2 are SGDLS and YYNGEE. The CDR3 is CASSGIESFNEQFF.

The V and J genes are TRBV12-3 or TRBV12-4 and TRBJ1-3. The length of the CDR3 is 14 residues. The CDR3 sequence: CASSFLPTGNTIYF.

V usage is TRBV28 and J usage is TRBJ2-3. CDR3 length equals 13 residues. Looked up from germline, CDR1 is MDHEN and CDR2 is SYDVKM. The CDR3 sequence is CASSTPPSDTQYF. Full variable domain (remainder filled in from reference TRBV28 and TRBJ2-3): DVKVTQSSRYLVKRTGEKVFLECVQDMDHENMFWYRQDPGLGLRLIYFSYDVKMKEKGDIPEGYSVSREKKERFSLILESASTNQTSMYLCASSTPPSDTQYFGPGTRLTVL.

This chain links TRBV29-1 with TRBJ1-2. Germline V gene data show CDR1 as SQVTM and CDR2 as ANQGSEA. The CDR3 is made up of 13 amino acids. The CDR3 protein is CSGQDSNNYGYTF.